This is a list of T cell receptor beta chains from one sample in a study of blood T cell repertoires in COVID-19. TCRdb keeps only in-frame clones here, not all; method: immunoSEQ multiplex PCR. The data show 130,000 to 150,000 clones, with 75% to 85% seen just once and 6.5% to 8.5% held by the top ten. Sequencing was performed on peripheral blood. These receptors were taken from a human donor with acute or convalescent COVID-19. The donor label of this sample is uncertain. CDR3s include the opening cysteine and the closing phenylalanine or tryptophan. The D gene is left open where the match is weak. Size values are once, few and many counts, or a class for expanded clones, and some rows have none.

CDR3nt	CDR3aa	j_gene	abundance	v_gene	d_gene	len
TGTGCCAGCAGCTTAACCAGGGATTTTAATTCACCCCTCCACTTT	CASSLTRDFNSPLHF	TRBJ1-6	NA	TRBV11-1	NA	15
TGTGCCAGCAGCTTGCAGGACAGGGTTGGCTACACCTTC	CASSLQDRVGYTF	TRBJ1-2	NA	TRBV5-6	TRBD1	13
TGCGCCAGCAGCTCTAGGACAGGGTCCACCGGGGAGCTGTTTTTT	CASSSRTGSTGELFF	TRBJ2-2	NA	TRBV5-1	TRBD1	15
TGCGCCAGCAGCTTATATTCGGGACAGGGTGGGAATGAGCAGTTCTTC	CASSLYSGQGGNEQFF	TRBJ2-1	NA	TRBV5-1	TRBD1	16
TGTGCCAGCAGGCGTGCGGGTCTTCATGGCTACACCTTC	CASRRAGLHGYTF	TRBJ1-2	NA	TRBV6-5	NA	13
TGTGCCACCAGTGAAGGACAGGGGGTCAATCAGCCCCAGCATTTT	CATSEGQGVNQPQHF	TRBJ1-5	NA	TRBV24-1	TRBD1	15
TGCGCCAGCAGCTTTACTTCGGGGGGGGGCGCTGACTATGGCTACACCTTC	CASSFTSGGGADYGYTF	TRBJ1-2	NA	TRBV10-2	NA	17
TGCAGTGCTAGTAATTCCGGGACCTACGAGCAGTACTTC	CSASNSGTYEQYF	TRBJ2-7	NA	TRBV20-1	NA	13
TGTGCCTGGAGTGTACGCCAGGGGACTTTCTTT	CAWSVRQGTFF	TRBJ1-1	NA	TRBV30	NA	11
TGTGCCAGTACCATGGACAGGGAAGTGAGGAACACTGAAGCTTTCTTT	CASTMDREVRNTEAFF	TRBJ1-1	NA	TRBV19	TRBD1	16
TGTGCCAGCTCACCAGTGGCCAGGGGCAATAGCCGGGTGCGGTACAATGAGCAGTTCTTC	CASSPVARGNSRVRYNEQFF	TRBJ2-1	NA	TRBV18	NA	20
TGTGCCAGCAGCCAAAGAGGAAGCACAGATACGCAGTATTTT	CASSQRGSTDTQYF	TRBJ2-3	NA	TRBV3-1/TRBV3-2	NA	14
TGTGCCAGTAGTCCTCGACAGGGAGGTGGAAACACCATATATTTT	CASSPRQGGGNTIYF	TRBJ1-3	NA	TRBV19	TRBD1	15
TGTGCCAGCAGCTTGAGACTTACCGGGGAGCTGTTTTTT	CASSLRLTGELFF	TRBJ2-2	many	TRBV9	NA	13
TGTGCCAGCAGCCTAACTAGCGGGGGCACAGATACGCAGTATTTT	CASSLTSGGTDTQYF	TRBJ2-3	NA	TRBV3-1/TRBV3-2	TRBD2	15
TGTGCCAGCAGTTTAAACCGGAATGAAAAACTGTTTTTT	CASSLNRNEKLFF	TRBJ1-4	NA	TRBV12-3/TRBV12-4	NA	13
TGTGCCAGCAGCCAGGGACAGCACTATGGCTACACCTTC	CASSQGQHYGYTF	TRBJ1-2	NA	TRBV9	TRBD1	13
TGTGCCAGCAGTCCACAGGGTGGAACTGAAGCTTTCTTT	CASSPQGGTEAFF	TRBJ1-1	NA	TRBV6-6	NA	13
TGTGCCAGTAGGCTGAGAAGCGGGGAGCTGTTTTTT	CASRLRSGELFF	TRBJ2-2	many	TRBV19	NA	12
TGTGCCAGCAGCTTAGATTTCAGAAAAGAGACCCAGTACTTC	CASSLDFRKETQYF	TRBJ2-5	NA	TRBV7-9	NA	14
TGTGCCAGCTCTCGGGCGGACAAAAACTATGGCTACACCTTC	CASSRADKNYGYTF	TRBJ1-2	NA	TRBV18	NA	14